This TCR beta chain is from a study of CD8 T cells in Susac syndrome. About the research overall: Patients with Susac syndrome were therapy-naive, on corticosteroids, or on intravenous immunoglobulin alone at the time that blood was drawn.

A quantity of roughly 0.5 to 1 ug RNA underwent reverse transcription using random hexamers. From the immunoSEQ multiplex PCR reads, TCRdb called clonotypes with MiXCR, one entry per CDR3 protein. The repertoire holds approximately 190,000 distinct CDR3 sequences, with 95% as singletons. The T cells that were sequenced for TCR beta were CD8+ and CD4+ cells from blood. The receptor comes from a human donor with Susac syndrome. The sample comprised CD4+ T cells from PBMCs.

The CDR3 loop is CASSPQGAYQPQHF. The DNA for the CDR3 is TGTGCCAGTAGTCCCCAGGGGGCTTATCAGCCCCAGCATTTT. The chain uses TRBV19 and TRBJ1-5; TRBD1 aligns across 8 bases. CDR3 length: 14 residues. With V trimmed by 5 bases and J by 5 bases, 5 bases remained unmatched. Germline CDR1 reads LNHDA; CDR2 reads SQIVND (reference sequence).